These 30 T cell receptor beta chains were sequenced from one sample in a study of T-cell memory formation after mild COVID-19. TCRdb fed the 5' RACE reads into MiXCR, producing one record per CDR3 protein. The sample lists around 260,000 distinct CDR3 sequences, roughly 16% occurring once. The sequenced sample consisted of PBMCs or a T cell subset sorted from them (not recorded which). The source of these receptors is a man younger than 35 who had mild COVID-19 (a few samples of this study predate the infection). Cell type and time point are not known.

This clonotype was picked up a small number of times. The chain links TRBV15 to TRBJ2-6; D ambiguous. CDR3 length: 14 residues. Trimming took 7 bases from V and 4 from J, leaving 11 bases between them. Germline CDR1 is LNHNV and CDR2 is YYDKDF (reference sequence). CDR3 DNA sequence: TGTGCCACCACCGAGGCGGTAGGGGCCAACGTCCTGACTTTC. Translation gives CATTEAVGANVLTF.

The chain couples TRBV20-1 to TRBJ1-4, with D uncertain. V was cut by 6 bases and J by 8 bases, with 19 bases left in between. The germline CDR1 and CDR2 sequences are DFQATT and SNEGSKA (reference sequence). This CDR3 comprises 14 residues. CDR3 DNA sequence: TGCAGTGCCCAGTACGGTGAAGGGAGGGAAAAACTGTTTTTT. Its translation: CSAQYGEGREKLFF.

This chain links TRBV21-1 with TRBJ1-5; the DNA was not used to check the table's D call, TRBD1. TRBV21-1 is marked as a pseudogene. The CDR3 is 18 residues long. The CDR3: CASSKITGSNSSNQPQHF. CDR3 in DNA: TGTGCCAGCAGCAAAATCACAGGTTCGAACAGTAGCAATCAGCCCCAGCATTTT.

This clonotype was seen a handful of times. J is TRBJ1-2 and V is TRBV7-9; D gene uncertain. V shed 1 base and J shed 3 bases, with 6 bases lying between them. Germline values: CDR1 SEHNR, CDR2 FQNEAQ (reference sequence). The CDR3 consists of 13 residues. In DNA form, the CDR3 reads TGTGCCAGCAGCTTAGTGGCCGACTATGGCTACACCTTC. Translating it yields CASSLVADYGYTF.

This clonotype showed up just a few times. The chain carries TRBV12-3 or TRBV12-4 and TRBJ1-1; D is ambiguous. The V end was cut by 3 bases, the J end by 0 bases, with 14 bases between. The CDR3 runs 16 residues. CDR3 sequence reads: CASSFLLDGVNTEAFF. The CDR3 DNA is TGTGCCAGCAGTTTTCTCTTGGACGGAGTGAACACTGAAGCTTTCTTT.

V and J are TRBV5-1 and TRBJ1-1; 7 nucleotides line up with TRBD1. The V gene end was trimmed by 2 bases and the J gene end by 4 bases; junction bases not matched to a gene: 11. The CDR3 is 16 residues long. Germline CDR1 and CDR2: SGHRS and YFSETQ. The DNA for the CDR3 is TGCGCCAGCAGCTTATATAGGGGGCAGGGGAGCACTGAAGCTTTCTTT. It yields the protein CASSLYRGQGSTEAFF.

This clonotype was observed once. The V gene is TRBV7-3, the J gene TRBJ2-2; 8 bases fit TRBD1. Germline loops: CDR1 SGHTA, CDR2 FQGTGA. The CDR3 is 16 residues long. The V segment lost 3 bases and the J segment 3 bases; nucleotides outside the gene matches: 6. Here the CDR3 DNA reads TGTGCCAGCAGCTTTCGGACAGGGTGGGACACCGGGGAGCTGTTTTTT. It specifies CASSFRTGWDTGELFF.

V usage is TRBV7-2 and J usage is TRBJ1-1; D is perhaps TRBD1 (5 bases). CDR3 length: 11 amino acids. Trimming took off 2 bases at V and 10 bases at J, with 8 bases between the two ends. CDR1 SGHTA and CDR2 FQGNSA come from the germline V gene. The CDR3 nucleotides read TGTGCCAGCAGCTTAACCAGGGTAGCTTTCTTT. This translates into CASSLTRVAFF.

At least ten counts were recorded for this clonotype. This sequence joins TRBV28 and TRBJ2-7, with D unclear. CDR1 and CDR2 (germline): MDHEN, SYDVKM. The V end was cut by 5 bases, the J end by 0 bases, with 8 bases between. This CDR3 spans 13 amino acids. DNA of the CDR3: TGTGCCAGCAGTGTGTCAAGCTCCTACGAGCAGTACGTC. As protein: CASSVSSSYEQYV.

This clonotype appeared a few times. V gene TRBV20-1 combines with J gene TRBJ2-2; 8 bases fit TRBD2. CDR3 size: 13 residues. Trimming took 2 bases from V and 4 from J; bases not matched to a gene: 0. Germline V CDR1 and CDR2: DFQATT, SNEGSKA (reference sequence). CDR3 DNA sequence: TGCAGTGCTAGACGGGGGGGCACCGGGGAGCTGTTTTTT. It translates to CSARRGGTGELFF.

This clonotype appeared a few times. V and J are TRBV6-5 and TRBJ1-6; TRBD1 is a possible D gene (5 bases). Trimming pared 7 bases from V and 1 base from J, leaving 14 bases between. Germline lookup yields CDR1 MNHEY and CDR2 SVGAGI. The CDR3 totals 16 residues. This CDR3 is CASKFMGRSYNSPLHF. The DNA of the CDR3 is TGTGCCAGCAAGTTCATGGGGCGTTCCTATAATTCACCCCTCCACTTT.

The chain recombines TRBV5-1 with TRBJ1-4; 8 positions agree with TRBD1. The V and J ends lost 7 bases and 6 bases, in that order; junction bases with no gene match: 5. Germline values: CDR1 SGHRS, CDR2 YFSETQ. The CDR3 consists of 13 residues. The CDR3 sequence is CASRGQGHEKLFF. CDR3 sequence (DNA): TGCGCCAGCCGAGGACAGGGACATGAAAAACTGTTTTTT.

The chain links TRBV3-1 to TRBJ2-5; 9 bases are shared with TRBD1. The CDR3 has 15 amino acids. Unmatched junction bases numbered 3, after V lost 0 bases and J lost 4 bases. CDR1 is LGHDT, CDR2 YNNKEL, per germline (reference sequence). CDR3 bases: TGTGCCAGCAGCCAAGATGGGACAGGGCCAGAGACCCAGTACTTC. Translating it yields CASSQDGTGPETQYF.

This clonotype was detected ten times or more. This chain links TRBV25-1 with TRBJ2-1; 12 bases are a match to TRBD2. With 6 bases clipped from V and 5 bases from J, the junction kept 2 bases outside the gene matches. The CDR3 has 14 amino acids. CDR1 and CDR2 (germline): MGHDK, SYGVNS. The CDR3 sequence is CASRLAGGDNEQFF. The CDR3 DNA reads TGTGCCAGCAGACTAGCGGGGGGAGACAATGAGCAGTTCTTC.

This clonotype was seen ten or more times. The chain couples TRBV2 to TRBJ2-6; no clear D. This CDR3 spans 13 amino acids. Trimming removed 6 bases at V and 3 bases at J, with 6 bases between. Per germline, CDR1 SNHLY and CDR2 FYNNEI. CDR3 loop: CASRNLGANVLTF. The DNA of the CDR3 is TGTGCCAGCAGGAATCTTGGGGCCAACGTCCTGACTTTC.

This clonotype came up many times. The chain employs TRBV7-2 and TRBJ1-2; D unresolved. V gave up 5 bases and J gave up 7 bases, with 11 bases separating them. Germline V gene lookup returns CDR1 SGHTA and CDR2 FQGNSA. The CDR3 runs 12 residues. The CDR3 DNA follows: TGTGCCAGCAGCCCCACGCTGCGTGGCTACACCTTC. It codes for CASSPTLRGYTF.

This clonotype came up a few times. The CDR3 here is CAWARDRNTEAFF. CDR3 DNA sequence: TGTGCCTGGGCCAGGGACCGGAACACTGAAGCTTTCTTT. This sequence joins TRBV30 and TRBJ1-1, with a tentative D call TRBD1 (5 bases). V lost 5 bases to trimming and J lost 1 base, with 11 bases between them. The germline CDR1 and CDR2 sequences are GTSNPN and SVGIG (reference sequence). This CDR3 spans 13 amino acids.

V gene TRBV6-1 combines with J gene TRBJ2-3; TRBD2 matches at 7 bases. This CDR3 is 16 amino acids long. Germline lookup yields CDR1 MNHNS and CDR2 SASEGT. The trim removed 3 bases at V and 0 bases at J, leaving 6 bases unmatched. The CDR3, as DNA: TGTGCCAGCAGTGAGCGGAAGCGGGGTAGCACAGATACGCAGTATTTT. Its protein is CASSERKRGSTDTQYF.

The gene calls are TRBV28 and TRBJ1-2; 8 bases map to TRBD1. The CDR3 runs 13 residues. Germline CDR1 reads MDHEN; CDR2 reads SYDVKM. V was clipped by 8 bases and J by 3 bases; unmatched bases: 5. In DNA, the CDR3 is TGTGCCAGCGGGACAGGAGCTTACTATGGCTACACCTTC. This gives the protein CASGTGAYYGYTF.

The J gene is TRBJ1-1, the V gene TRBV20-1; D perhaps matches TRBD1 (5 bases). The CDR3 is made up of 13 amino acids. Per the germline V gene, CDR1 is DFQATT and CDR2 is SNEGSKA (reference sequence). V was pared by 4 bases and J by 11 bases, with 20 bases between. The chain's CDR3 is CSAKRGVWDRAFF. In DNA form, the CDR3 reads TGCAGTGCTAAGAGAGGGGTGTGGGATCGGGCTTTCTTT.

V and J are TRBV6-6 and TRBJ2-7; a weak D match, TRBD1 (5 bases). This CDR3 contains 12 residues. The V end lost 8 bases, the J end lost 1 base, and 9 bases lay between the germline ends. Looked up from germline, CDR1 is MNHNY and CDR2 is SVGAGI (reference sequence). The CDR3 spells CASSGWSYEQYF. The CDR3 nucleotides read TGTGCCAGCTCAGGGTGGTCCTACGAGCAGTACTTC.

The chain joins TRBV5-4 to TRBJ2-3, with 9 bases fitting TRBD2. The germline gives CDR1 SGHNT, CDR2 YYREEE (reference sequence). The CDR3 spans 16 residues. The V gene end was trimmed by 4 bases and the J gene end by 0 bases; junction bases not matched to a gene: 6. The CDR3 DNA is TGTGCCAGCAGCCCGGGGGCGGGGGGGAGCACAGATACGCAGTATTTT. It is translated as CASSPGAGGSTDTQYF.

This clonotype has a handful of counts. The CDR3 region has the DNA TGTGCCAGCAGCCAAGGCCAAGGACCGCAAGAGACCCAGTACTTC. The encoded protein is CASSQGQGPQETQYF. V is TRBV3-1 and J is TRBJ2-5; D remains unclear. V was pared by 1 base and J by 2 bases, with 11 bases between. The germline V gene has CDR1 LGHDT and CDR2 YNNKEL (reference sequence). This CDR3 spans 15 amino acids.

The rearrangement links TRBV28 to TRBJ2-7; TRBD1 matches 8 bases. V was clipped by 6 bases and J by 4 bases; unmatched bases: 11. The CDR3 runs to 15 residues. Germline-derived CDR1 and CDR2 are MDHEN and SYDVKM. CDR3: CASSLTPTGEYEQYV. The CDR3 DNA follows: TGTGCCAGCAGCCTCACTCCGACAGGGGAATACGAGCAGTACGTC.

Many counts were recorded for this clonotype. This chain links TRBV28 with TRBJ1-5; tentative D call: TRBD1 (6 bases). Per the germline V gene, CDR1 is MDHEN and CDR2 is SYDVKM. The CDR3 consists of 15 residues. Trimming took 7 bases from V and 0 from J, leaving 13 bases between them. The CDR3 reads CASIYLGASNQPQHF. The CDR3 DNA reads as TGTGCCAGCATCTACCTGGGGGCTAGCAATCAGCCCCAGCATTTT.

This clonotype was seen many times. CDR3 sequence: CSAQGVGYEQYV. The CDR3 DNA is TGCAGCGCACAGGGGGTAGGCTACGAGCAGTACGTC. This chain uses TRBV29-1 with TRBJ2-7; 8 bases fit TRBD1. The CDR3 has 12 residues. After removal of 7 bases from V and 3 bases from J, the junction contained 5 bases not matched to a gene. Looked up from germline, CDR1 is SQVTM and CDR2 is ANQGSEA.

This clonotype was observed a handful of times. The V gene is TRBV25-1, the J gene TRBJ2-1, with 9 positions matching TRBD2. The CDR3 runs 13 residues. CDR1 is MGHDK and CDR2 is SYGVNS in the germline V gene. V lost 8 bases to trimming and J lost 6 bases; unmatched junction nucleotides: 5. In DNA form, the CDR3 reads TGTGCCAGCGCAAGGACTAGCGTCAATGAGCAGTTCTTC. The encoded protein is CASARTSVNEQFF.

Only a few counts were recorded for this clonotype. V is TRBV10-1 and J is TRBJ1-1; 10 bases line up with TRBD1. V shed 6 bases, J shed 5 bases, and the junction held 3 bases outside the gene matches. Germline V CDR1 and CDR2: WNHNN, SYGVQD (reference sequence). This CDR3 has 13 residues. CDR3 in DNA: TGCGCCAGCAGCAAGGGACAGGGGACTGAAGCTTTCTTT. Translating gives CASSKGQGTEAFF.

The chain links TRBV3-1 to TRBJ2-1, with unresolved D. The germline V and J ends were trimmed by 3 bases and 7 bases, with 22 bases remaining between them. CDR3 length: 17 amino acids. CDR1 is LGHDT and CDR2 is YNNKEL in the germline V gene (reference sequence). The DNA for the CDR3 is TGTGCCAGCAGCCAGGGGATGACTGGAATACCCCTAAATGAGCAGTTCTTC. Translating gives CASSQGMTGIPLNEQFF.

This clonotype turned up a few times. The V gene is TRBV20-1, the J gene TRBJ2-5; TRBD2 agrees at 7 bases. The CDR3 totals 13 residues. Germline V gene lookup returns CDR1 DFQATT and CDR2 SNEGSKA (reference sequence). The ends lost 6 bases at V and 2 bases at J; junction bases unmatched: 6. The CDR3 nucleotides are TGCAGTGCGTGGGGCGGGAGTCAAGAGACCCAGTACTTC. This gives the protein CSAWGGSQETQYF.